Described below is a single TCR beta chain sequence and its context. RNA was extracted with the RNeasy kit, and a quantity of about 0.45 to 1 ug was reverse transcribed using random hexamers. The TCR beta CDR3 was amplified by immunoSEQ multiplex PCR across 54 Vbeta, 13 Jbeta. Each CDR3 protein gets one entry after TCRdb re-called the immunoSEQ multiplex PCR reads with MiXCR. The sample has roughly 150,000 distinct CDR3 sequences, roughly 95% seen once; the top ten hold less than 0.085%. The sample is drawn from a study of CD8 T cells in Susac syndrome. Study information: When blood was collected, patients with Susac syndrome were therapy-naive, were taking corticosteroids, or were receiving intravenous immunoglobulin alone.

The CDR3 covers 13 residues. Trimming took 5 bases from V and 0 from J, leaving 5 bases between them. The V gene's germline CDR1 is SGHDN and CDR2 FVKESK. This TCR came from a human donor with Susac syndrome. The chain has TRBV14 and TRBJ1-3; D gene unclear. The sample consisted of CD4+ T cells from PBMCs. The CDR3 spells CASSFHSGNTIYF. The CDR3 region has the DNA TGTGCCAGCAGCTTCCACTCTGGAAACACCATATATTTT.